The 30 T cell receptor beta chains below were found in one sample sequenced in a study of Ad26.COV2.S vaccination and SARS-CoV-2 variants. Indicated treatment: around 19 received Ad26.COV2.S at low or high dose, single or two shots; roughly five received placebo; per-sample allocation not given. Vaccine and placebo recipients were sampled on day 63 after the first injection. The data were produced by immunoSEQ multiplex PCR, yet TCRdb's version contains in-frame clones alone and is incomplete. Here the sample spans 250,000 to 300,000 clones, around 87% being singletons. The sequences come from peripheral blood, collected in a trial of Ad26.COV2.S vaccine versus placebo. These receptors all come from a person aged 18-60 years who received the Ad26.COV2.S COVID-19 vaccine or a placebo.

In DNA form, the CDR3 reads TGTGCCTGGAGGGGGGCTGGACAGGGTGTGTACTTC. This sequence encodes CAWRGAGQGVYF. The chain combines TRBV30 with TRBJ2-7, with 8 positions matching TRBD1. The length of the CDR3 is 12 residues. With V trimmed by 3 bases and J by 12 bases, 10 bases remained unmatched. Germline V gene data show CDR1 as GTSNPN and CDR2 as SVGIG (reference sequence).

This chain uses TRBV7-6 with TRBJ2-1; 8 bases are a match to TRBD1. With 5 bases clipped from V and 4 bases from J, the junction kept 4 bases outside the gene matches. Germline CDR1 reads SGHVS; CDR2 reads FNYEAQ. The CDR3 extends over 14 amino acids. The CDR3 is CASSPRQGYNEQFF. CDR3 bases: TGTGCCAGCAGCCCCCGACAGGGGTACAATGAGCAGTTCTTC.

The chain is built from TRBV7-2 and TRBJ2-3, with D unresolved. The CDR3 is 14 residues long. Per the germline V gene, CDR1 is SGHTA and CDR2 is FQGNSA. Trimming removed 4 bases at V and 2 bases at J, with 10 bases between. The CDR3 loop is CASSWGGLTDTQYF. DNA for the CDR3: TGTGCCAGCAGCTGGGGTGGGCTCACAGATACGCAGTATTTT.

This clone was seen once. The CDR3 DNA reads TGTGCCAGCAGTTACCTGACAGGGTCATACTATGGCTACACCTTC. Translated: CASSYLTGSYYGYTF. The chain has TRBV6-6 and TRBJ1-2; 7 bases are shared with TRBD1. Trimming cost V 2 bases and J 3 bases; bases outside gene matches: 6. This CDR3 spans 15 amino acids. Germline-derived CDR1 and CDR2 are MNHNY and SVGAGI (reference sequence).

DNA for the CDR3: TGTGCCAGCAGCTTTATCGGGACAGACGGCTACACCTTC. Translated, it gives CASSFIGTDGYTF. The genes are TRBV13 and TRBJ1-2; 7 nucleotides agree with TRBD1. J lost 8 bases, V lost 3 bases, and 6 bases had no gene match. From germline, CDR1 is PRHDT and CDR2 FYEKMQ (reference sequence). There are 13 residues in the CDR3.

The chain combines TRBV9 with TRBJ2-3; 8 bases are shared with TRBD2. Germline CDR1 and CDR2: SGDLS and YYNGEE. The CDR3 length is 16 residues. V shed 0 bases and J 2 bases; nucleotides not matched to a gene: 5. The CDR3: CASSVGGLAHTDTQYF. The CDR3 nucleotides are TGTGCCAGCAGCGTAGGTGGACTAGCCCACACAGATACGCAGTATTTT.

The chain uses TRBV20-1 and TRBJ2-1; TRBD2 matches at 9 bases. V trimming: 3 bases; J trimming: 8 bases; junction bases outside the gene matches: 8. This CDR3 comprises 14 residues. CDR1 and CDR2 from the germline V gene are DFQATT and SNEGSKA (reference sequence). The CDR3 is CSASYSGGSHEQFF. In nucleotides, the CDR3 is TGCAGTGCTAGTTACAGCGGGGGGTCCCATGAGCAGTTCTTC.

The V and J genes are TRBV3-1 (or the pseudogene TRBV3-2) and TRBJ2-5; TRBD1 matches at 8 bases. With 4 bases clipped from V and 4 bases from J, the junction kept 5 bases outside the gene matches. Germline V CDR1 and CDR2: LGHDT, YNNKEL (reference sequence). The CDR3 covers 14 residues. CDR3 amino acids: CASSRRGQGETQYF. The CDR3 region has the DNA TGTGCCAGCAGCCGACGAGGACAGGGAGAGACCCAGTACTTC.

The J gene is TRBJ2-3, the V gene TRBV3-1 (or the pseudogene TRBV3-2); 9 bases fit TRBD2. This CDR3 region has 15 residues. V was clipped by 3 bases and J by 2 bases; unmatched bases: 3. The V gene's germline CDR1 is LGHDT and CDR2 YNNKEL (reference sequence). CDR3 nucleotide sequence: TGTGCCAGCAGCCACAGCGGGGGGATCACAGATACGCAGTATTTT. It encodes CASSHSGGITDTQYF.

This sequence joins TRBV5-1 and TRBJ1-1, with 7 nucleotides matching TRBD1. The CDR3 length is 15 residues. The J segment lost 6 bases and the V segment lost 5 bases, leaving 13 bases of the junction unmatched. CDR1 SGHRS and CDR2 YFSETQ come from the germline V gene. The CDR3 nucleotides read TGCGCCAGCAGGATTTATCACAGGGGAACTTCTGAAGCTTTCTTT. Protein product: CASRIYHRGTSEAFF.

This clone was observed a single time. This chain uses TRBV6-5 with TRBJ1-1; TRBD1 aligns across 7 bases. This CDR3 comprises 16 residues. Trimming at V came to 4 bases and at J to 5 bases, leaving 13 bases not matched to a gene. Germline V CDR1 and CDR2: MNHEY, SVGAGI. The CDR3 coding sequence is TGTGCCAGCAGTTGGGAAGGTAGGGGGCTGATGACTGAAGCTTTCTTT. Its translation: CASSWEGRGLMTEAFF.

The genes are TRBV5-1 and TRBJ2-7, with 14 bases fitting TRBD2. The CDR3 spans 15 residues. Germline CDR1 reads SGHRS; CDR2 reads YFSETQ. V was pared by 5 bases and J by 3 bases, with 4 bases of the junction left unmatched. The CDR3 nucleotides read TGCGCCAGCAGTGGACTAGCGGGGGGCAACTACGAGCAGTACTTC. It codes for CASSGLAGGNYEQYF.

The chain combines TRBV30 with TRBJ1-4; 7 bases fit TRBD1. The germline V gene has CDR1 GTSNPN and CDR2 SVGIG (reference sequence). CDR3 length equals 11 residues. With V trimmed by 3 bases and J by 8 bases, 0 bases remained unmatched. The CDR3 loop is CAWRTGEKLFF. The CDR3 coding sequence is TGTGCCTGGAGGACAGGGGAAAAACTGTTTTTT.

This rearrangement joins TRBV29-1 to TRBJ1-1; the D gene is possibly TRBD1 (5 bases). The CDR3 consists of 11 residues. Trimming removed 4 bases from V and 11 bases from J, with 14 bases in between. Looked up from germline, CDR1 is SQVTM and CDR2 is ANQGSEA. The CDR3 nucleotides are TGCAGCGTTGTCTTCAGCAGGGACGCTTTCTTT. It yields the protein CSVVFSRDAFF.

Only one count was recorded for this clone. Here the CDR3 reads CATSRGGTVMNEQYF. CDR3 DNA: TGTGCCACCAGCAGAGGAGGGACCGTCATGAACGAGCAGTACTTC. The J gene is TRBJ2-7, the V gene TRBV15; tentatively, D is TRBD1 or TRBD2 (5 bases each). CDR1 LNHNV and CDR2 YYDKDF come from the germline V gene (reference sequence). This CDR3 has 15 residues. V lost 1 base and J lost 5, with 15 bases in between. Full variable domain (outside the CDR3, taken from reference TRBV15 and TRBJ2-7): DAMVIQNPRYQVTQFGKPVTLSCSQTLNHNVMYWYQQKSSQAPKLLFHYYDKDFNNEADTPDNFQSRRPNTSFCFLDIRSPGLGDTAMYLCATSRGGTVMNEQYFGPGTRLTVT.

The V and J genes are TRBV12-3 or TRBV12-4 and TRBJ2-4; tentatively, D is TRBD2 (7 bases). The CDR3 is 13 amino acids. Trimming stripped 8 bases from V and 3 bases from J, with 11 bases between. The CDR3 protein is CASGRGGKNIQYF. The CDR3 DNA reads TGTGCCAGCGGAAGGGGGGGCAAAAACATTCAGTACTTC.

J is TRBJ2-1 and V is TRBV11-3, with 9 nucleotides matching TRBD2. The J segment lost 7 bases and the V segment lost 3 bases, leaving 7 bases of the junction unmatched. In germline, CDR1 is SGHNT, CDR2 YENEEA. This CDR3 is 15 amino acids long. The DNA of the CDR3 is TGTGCCAGCAGCTTCGGTCTAGCGGGAAGGAATGAGCAGTTCTTC. As protein: CASSFGLAGRNEQFF.

The chain uses TRBV3-1 (or the pseudogene TRBV3-2) and TRBJ2-7; D possibly corresponds to TRBD1 (5 bases). Germline CDR1 is LGHDT and CDR2 is YNNKEL (reference sequence). The CDR3 is 14 residues long. Trimming took off 0 bases at V and 6 bases at J, with 12 bases between the two ends. CDR3 amino acids: CASSQDGQGSEQYF. CDR3 in DNA: TGTGCCAGCAGCCAAGACGGACAAGGCAGCGAGCAGTACTTC.

The chain combines TRBV3-1 (or the pseudogene TRBV3-2) with TRBJ1-2; D is possibly TRBD1 (5 bases). Germline CDR1 LGHDT, CDR2 YNNKEL (reference sequence). This CDR3 is built from 13 residues. The V end lost 1 base, the J end lost 10 bases, and 13 bases lay between the germline ends. CDR3 DNA sequence: TGTGCCAGCAGCCAAGCCGGGACTCATCTCTACACCTTC. Translation gives CASSQAGTHLYTF.

The genes are TRBV4-2 and TRBJ2-5; the D gene could be TRBD1 or TRBD2 (5 bases each). Trimming took 1 base from V and 1 from J, leaving 10 bases between them. Germline V gene data show CDR1 as LGHNA and CDR2 as YNFKEQ. The CDR3 is 15 residues long. The CDR3 region has the DNA TGTGCCAGCAGCCAAGGAGGGGCCACCCAAGAGACCCAGTACTTC. It is translated as CASSQGGATQETQYF.

The genes are TRBV4-3 and TRBJ2-7, with D perhaps matching TRBD2 (6 bases). Looked up from germline, CDR1 is LGHNA and CDR2 is YSLEER. The CDR3 loop spans 15 amino acids. V lost 0 bases and J 1 base, leaving 10 bases between the germline ends. The CDR3 spells CASSQDRGSSYEQYF. CDR3 in DNA: TGCGCCAGCAGCCAAGATCGGGGGTCTTCCTACGAGCAGTACTTC.

CDR3 sequence: CASSAFDWDEQFF. The DNA for the CDR3 is TGTGCCAGCAGCGCCTTCGACTGGGATGAGCAGTTCTTC. This chain connects TRBV9 to TRBJ2-1; no definite D call. Deletions cut 3 bases from V and 8 bases from J, with 12 bases between. The CDR3 consists of 13 residues. Germline V lookup: CDR1 SGDLS, CDR2 YYNGEE.

The chain is built from TRBV5-1 and TRBJ2-5, with 10 bases aligning to TRBD1. CDR1 is SGHRS, CDR2 YFSETQ, per germline. V was clipped by 3 bases and J by 5 bases; unmatched bases: 4. The CDR3 totals 14 residues. CDR3 amino acids: CASSWGQGRETQYF. In nucleotides, the CDR3 is TGCGCCAGCAGCTGGGGACAGGGGAGGGAGACCCAGTACTTC. Full variable domain (missing parts from reference TRBV5-1 and TRBJ2-5): KAGVTQTPRYLIKTRGQQVTLSCSPISGHRSVSWYQQTPGQGLQFLFEYFSETQRNKGNFPGRFSGRQFSNSRSEMNVSTLELGDSALYLCASSWGQGRETQYFGPGTRLLVL.

This clone was observed once. The rearrangement links TRBV7-2 to TRBJ2-5; 11 nucleotides agree with TRBD2. Per the germline V gene, CDR1 is SGHTA and CDR2 is FQGNSA. The CDR3 is 17 amino acids. Unmatched junction bases numbered 11, after V lost 7 bases and J lost 1 base. DNA for the CDR3: TGTGCCAGCAAACTAGCGGGAGTTTCTTCGCCCCAAGAGACCCAGTACTTC. This gives the protein CASKLAGVSSPQETQYF.

V gene TRBV19 combines with J gene TRBJ2-3; either TRBD1 or TRBD2 may supply D (5 bases each). The germline gives CDR1 LNHDA, CDR2 SQIVND (reference sequence). V was shortened by 5 bases and J by 4 bases, with 13 bases between the two germline ends. The CDR3 is 14 amino acids. DNA of the CDR3: TGTGCCAGTAGTGAGGGGCGCGGGTCAGATACGCAGTATTTT. Encoded protein: CASSEGRGSDTQYF.

The rearrangement joins TRBV28 to TRBJ2-3; D is possibly TRBD2 (6 bases). Between the trimmed V and J ends, which lost 4 bases and 10 bases, there was a span of 9 bases. CDR1 is MDHEN, CDR2 SYDVKM, per germline. The CDR3 is made up of 11 amino acids. The CDR3 region has the DNA TGTGCCAGCAGTTGGAGGGTCGCGCAGTATTTT. This encodes CASSWRVAQYF.

In regard to this clone: Other DNA sequences in the same sample also yield this CDR3. The chain has TRBV5-1 and TRBJ1-4; D not resolved. The CDR3 length is 14 residues. From germline, CDR1 is SGHRS and CDR2 YFSETQ. V was trimmed by 1 base and J by 0 bases, leaving 4 bases between them. CDR3 region: CASSLTATNEKLFF. In DNA, the CDR3 is TGCGCCAGCAGCTTGACGGCAACTAATGAAAAACTGTTTTTT.

Details on this clone: Other DNA variants within this sample encode the same CDR3. This chain uses TRBV18 with TRBJ2-2; 10 bases line up with TRBD1. The CDR3 runs 16 residues. V shed 6 bases and J 4 bases; nucleotides not matched to a gene: 8. Germline CDR1 is KGHSH and CDR2 is LQKENI. The CDR3 loop reads CASSPPGQGPTGELFF. The CDR3 bases are TGTGCCAGCTCTCCCCCGGGACAGGGGCCCACCGGGGAGCTGTTTTTT.

The chain employs TRBV7-2 and TRBJ1-4; perhaps TRBD1 as D (6 bases). The CDR3 is made up of 14 amino acids. Trimming took off 6 bases at V and 7 bases at J, with 15 bases between the two ends. The germline CDR1 and CDR2 sequences are SGHTA and FQGNSA. The CDR3 is CASRSDRSAEKLFF. The CDR3, as DNA: TGTGCCAGCAGGTCCGACAGGTCCGCTGAAAAACTGTTTTTT. Full variable domain (rest looked up from reference TRBV7-2 and TRBJ1-4): GAGVSQSPSNKVTEKGKDVELRCDPISGHTALYWYRQSLGQGLEFLIYFQGNSAPDKSGLPSDRFSAERTGGSVSTLTIQRTQQEDSAVYLCASRSDRSAEKLFFGSGTQLSVL.

The rearrangement joins TRBV7-3 to TRBJ2-5; the match to TRBD2 covers 8 bases. V shed 2 bases and J 3 bases; nucleotides not matched to a gene: 5. Germline V lookup: CDR1 SGHTA, CDR2 FQGTGA. The length of the CDR3 is 15 residues. Here the CDR3 DNA reads TGTGCCAGCAGCTTAGCGGGGGGTATCGAAGAGACCCAGTACTTC. This sequence encodes CASSLAGGIEETQYF.